A selection of T cell receptor beta chains follows, all from one sample in a study of cytomegalovirus exposure and HLA in healthy donors. Profiled with immunoSEQ multiplex PCR; TCRdb holds only in-frame clones, not every one. Among more than 95,000 clones, about 83% were seen once, and the ten largest hold roughly 6.1%. Source material: PBMCs. Receptors were obtained from a man younger than 30 in good health and CMV-seronegative. The conserved cysteine and the conserved F or W are not part of the CDR3 here.

TRBV7-2,ASTKGLAGGPDTQY
TRBV6-1,ASSTRTGRNEQF
TRBV7-2,ASSLTDRSFTDTQY
TRBV9,ASSVVGGTDTQY
TRBV12-5,ASVIQGTDTQY
TRBV28,ASSIVQQGLF
TRBV27,ASSRLAGGNSDTQY
TRBV19,ASSIVFNRGPNYGYT
TRBV6-5,ASNLGAGGKGYT
TRBV11-2,ASSLAYRTSGGDEQY
TRBV2,ASSESRGEQETQY
TRBV7-9,ASSPQGALGEQY
TRBV6-5,ASSYSGGLHTEAF
TRBV6-5,ASSSLAGEWTDTQY
TRBV28,ASSSGVGYEQY
TRBV27,ASSPRQGPYNEQF
TRBV2,ASSYVGGNEQF
TRBV2,ASSRSTGGIWTEAF
TRBV6-6,ASSYPDRDNQPQH
TRBV30,AWSVPDRTYEQY
TRBV10-3,AISESIPTFSYGYT
TRBV5-5,ASSAPDGRETQY
TRBV10-3,ASSHTPNYGYT
TRBV6-6,ASSSSGYQETQY
TRBV27,ASSSGLGSFIGELF
TRBV5-1,ASSSLEGQNYGYT
TRBV5-4,ASSPANYGYT
TRBV7-3,ASSTGIGSYNEQF
TRBV7-9,ASSSVSGRADYEQY
TRBV6-5,ASRSGTGPSYEQY
TRBV5-8,ASSRSGGPTDTQY
TRBV19,ASSIVAGGSYEQY
TRBV5-4,ASSPGTNKYEQY
TRBV7-2,ASSLAPGQLNYGYT
TRBV6-6,ASSFQGARDTEAF
TRBV28,AIAPRDRVGHYGYT
TRBV4-2,ASSSPGLSNEQF
TRBV28,ASSRDIYGYT
TRBV7-9,ASSRPGQGNTEAF
TRBV7-9,ASSAGQGRAQPQH
TRBV5-6,ASSYGTSGRRRGDTQY
TRBV7-9,SSSLATGPQH
TRBV5-4,ASSPTSGRADTGELF
TRBV19,ASSIARDTENTGELF
TRBV7-8,ASSPSGGEGHQPQH
TRBV10-3,AISESTGPSGYT
TRBV6-1,ASNRDRVYEQY
TRBV19,ASSSNPGQGPGELF
TRBV4-1,ASSPGSGYT
TRBV5-1,ASSRVGGQDTEAF
TRBV5-1,ASSSGQGGETQY
TRBV19,ASHPGTQGVEAF
TRBV28,ASSTRSYEQY
TRBV6-1,ASSRLAGGTYEQY
TRBV10-3,AISARRYEQY
TRBV6-5,ASRTGGRLHEQY
TRBV11-2,ASSLVSGRWETQY